A single sample is the source of the 4 T cell receptor beta chains below, sequenced in a study of T-cell memory formation after mild COVID-19. TCRdb re-derived calls from the 5' RACE reads in MiXCR, one entry per CDR3 protein. The sample yields about 600,000 distinct CDR3 sequences, roughly 20% seen once. Sequences were obtained from PBMCs or a T cell subset sorted from them (not recorded which). The receptor source for this set is an adult woman who had mild COVID-19 (a few samples of this study predate the infection). Cell type and time point are not known.

This clonotype was observed a handful of times. V and J are TRBV5-1 and TRBJ1-2; D uncertain. Trimming removed 0 bases at V and 0 bases at J, with 6 bases between. The CDR3 covers 14 residues. In germline, CDR1 is SGHRS, CDR2 YFSETQ. CDR3 nucleotides: TGCGCCAGCAGCTTGGACAACCCTAACTATGGCTACACCTTC. Its translation is CASSLDNPNYGYTF.

The rearrangement links TRBV6-5 to TRBJ1-4, with TRBD1 as a possible D gene (5 bases). This CDR3 is built from 13 residues. V lost 0 bases, J lost 11 bases, and 10 bases lay in between. CDR1 and CDR2 (germline): MNHEY, SVGAGI. The chain's CDR3 is CASSYSPGQKLFF. The CDR3 nucleotides are TGTGCCAGCAGTTACTCTCCGGGGCAGAAACTGTTTTTT.

This chain links TRBV18 with TRBJ2-1, with 10 nucleotides matching TRBD2. With 2 bases clipped from V and 0 bases from J, the junction kept 10 bases outside the gene matches. Germline V gene data show CDR1 as KGHSH and CDR2 as LQKENI. The CDR3 extends over 19 amino acids. The CDR3 DNA reads TGTGCCAGCTCACCATTGGAAGCGGGAGGGCGAAGCTCCTACAATGAGCAGTTCTTC. Its protein is CASSPLEAGGRSSYNEQFF.

This clonotype was found many times. The V and J genes are TRBV12-3 or TRBV12-4 and TRBJ2-7; D is uncertain. CDR3 length: 13 residues. Deletions cut 4 bases from V and 2 bases from J, with 9 bases between. CDR3 nucleotides: TGTGCCAGCAGTTCCGACCGAGCCTACGAGCAGTACTTC. This gives the protein CASSSDRAYEQYF.